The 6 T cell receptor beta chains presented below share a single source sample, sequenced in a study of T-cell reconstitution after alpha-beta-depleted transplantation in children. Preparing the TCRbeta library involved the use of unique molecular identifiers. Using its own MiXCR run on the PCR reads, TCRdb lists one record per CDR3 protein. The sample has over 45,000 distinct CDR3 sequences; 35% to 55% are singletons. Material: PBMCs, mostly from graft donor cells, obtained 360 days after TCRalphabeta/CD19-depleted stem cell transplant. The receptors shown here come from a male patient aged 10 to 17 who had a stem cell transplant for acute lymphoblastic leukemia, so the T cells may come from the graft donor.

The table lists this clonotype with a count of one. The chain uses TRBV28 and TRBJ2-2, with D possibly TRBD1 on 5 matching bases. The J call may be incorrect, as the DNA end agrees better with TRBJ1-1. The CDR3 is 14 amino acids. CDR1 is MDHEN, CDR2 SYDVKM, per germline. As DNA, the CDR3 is TGTGCCAGCAGCTACTCAGGGTTGGGCACTGAAGCTTTCTTT. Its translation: CASSYSGLGTEAFF.

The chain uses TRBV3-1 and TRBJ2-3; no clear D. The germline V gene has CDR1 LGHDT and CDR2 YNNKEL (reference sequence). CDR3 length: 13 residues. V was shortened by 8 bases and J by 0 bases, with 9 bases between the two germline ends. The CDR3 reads CASLGPSTDTQYF. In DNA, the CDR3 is TGTGCCAGCTTAGGTCCTAGCACAGATACGCAGTATTTT.

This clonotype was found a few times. The CDR3 DNA reads TGTGCCAGCAGTATAAGGGACAGGGTGGCCGGGGAGCTGTTTTTT. It codes for CASSIRDRVAGELFF. The chain combines TRBV27 with TRBJ2-2; 9 positions agree with TRBD1. Germline V gene lookup returns CDR1 MNHEY and CDR2 SMNVEV (reference sequence). The CDR3 consists of 15 residues. V lost 5 bases to trimming and J lost 6 bases; unmatched junction nucleotides: 7.

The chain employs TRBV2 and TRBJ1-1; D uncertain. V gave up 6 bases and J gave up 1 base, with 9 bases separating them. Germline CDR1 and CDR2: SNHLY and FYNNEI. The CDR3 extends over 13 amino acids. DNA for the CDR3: TGTGCCAGCAGACGTACATCGAACACTGAAGCTTTCTTT. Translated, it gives CASRRTSNTEAFF.

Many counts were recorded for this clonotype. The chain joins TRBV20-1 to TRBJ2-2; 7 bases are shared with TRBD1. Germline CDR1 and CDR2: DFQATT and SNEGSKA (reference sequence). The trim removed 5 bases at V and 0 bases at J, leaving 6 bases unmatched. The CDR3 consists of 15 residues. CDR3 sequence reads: CSARPGQTNTGELFF. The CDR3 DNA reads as TGCAGTGCTCGCCCGGGACAGACGAACACCGGGGAGCTGTTTTTT.

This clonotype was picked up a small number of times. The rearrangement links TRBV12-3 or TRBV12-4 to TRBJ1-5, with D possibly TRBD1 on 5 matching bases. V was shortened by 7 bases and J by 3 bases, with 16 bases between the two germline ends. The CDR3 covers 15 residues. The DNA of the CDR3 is TGTGCCAGCAACCCTGGCAGGGCGCTCAATCAGCCCCAGCATTTT. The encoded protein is CASNPGRALNQPQHF.